A single T cell receptor beta chain is shown here with its context. Only in-frame clones appear in the TCRdb table, and some are missing; sequencing was by immunoSEQ multiplex PCR. The sample contains around 92,000 clones, almost 95% of which appear only once. This sample is part of a study of T cell changes during pregnancy in multiple sclerosis. Germline CDR1 MDHEN, CDR2 SYDVKM. Trimming removed 7 bases from V and 1 base from J, with 13 bases in between. This CDR3 has 15 amino acids. This material consisted of peripheral blood, taken in the third trimester of pregnancy. The sequence came from a female donor with multiple sclerosis, enrolled in a pregnancy study. The chain carries TRBV28 and TRBJ1-4; D is possibly TRBD1 (6 bases). The CDR3 DNA follows: TGTGCCAGCAACGGATACAGGGTAACTAATGAAAAACTGTTTTTT. Its translation: CASNGYRVTNEKLFF.